The rows below give T cell receptor beta chains drawn from one sample of a study of identical twins. TCRdb called the 5' RACE reads again in MiXCR, with one record for every CDR3 protein. Here the sample spans 510,000 or so distinct CDR3 sequences, roughly 15% being singletons. These data also formed part of another study, on yellow fever vaccine responses in identical twins.

Sequencing was performed on CD4+ T cells sorted from blood. These receptors were collected from a woman aged 18-30 years in good health. The CDR3 runs from the conserved cysteine through the conserved F or W. D genes are given only for firm matches. For some rows the clone size is stated as once, few or many, or as a class when expanded; others skip it.

d_call j_call v_call clone_size cdr3_aa cdr3_nt
TRBD2 TRBJ2-1 TRBV28 few CASSLGTSGRPLSSYNEQFF TGTGCCAGCAGTTTAGGGACTAGCGGGAGGCCCTTAAGCTCCTACAATGAGCAGTTCTTC
NA TRBJ2-1 TRBV5-1 NA CASSLEGRASGVDEQFF TGCGCCAGCAGCTTGGAGGGCCGGGCATCGGGCGTGGATGAGCAGTTCTTC
NA TRBJ2-1 TRBV28 NA CASSKGYAGSEQFF TGTGCCAGCAGTAAGGGCTACGCGGGATCTGAGCAGTTCTTC
NA TRBJ1-2 TRBV29-1 NA CSVLRANYGYTF TGCAGCGTTCTCAGAGCCAACTATGGCTACACCTTC
TRBD1 TRBJ1-1 TRBV20-1 few CSARDGTDTEAFF TGCAGTGCTAGAGATGGGACAGACACTGAAGCTTTCTTT
NA TRBJ1-1 TRBV3-1 few CASSQMTNTEAFF TGTGCCAGCAGCCAAATGACGAACACTGAAGCTTTCTTT
NA TRBJ1-1 TRBV10-2 NA CASSETARDTEAFF TGCGCCAGCAGTGAGACAGCGAGGGACACTGAAGCTTTCTTT
NA TRBJ2-3 TRBV7-9 few CASSSEPGLTTDTQYF TGTGCCAGCAGCTCCGAACCGGGACTGACCACAGATACGCAGTATTTT
NA TRBJ1-1 TRBV10-3 NA CAIRADKNTEAFF TGTGCCATCAGGGCGGACAAGAACACTGAAGCTTTCTTT
NA TRBJ2-4 TRBV10-3 NA CAISEFGEAKNIQYF TGTGCCATCAGTGAGTTTGGGGAAGCCAAAAACATTCAGTACTTC
NA TRBJ2-1 TRBV12-3/TRBV12-4 few CASSLSLPLNEQFF TGTGCCAGCAGTTTAAGCCTACCTCTGAATGAGCAGTTCTTC
TRBD1 TRBJ2-4 TRBV4-2 NA CASSQDQGALNIQYF TGTGCCAGCAGCCAGGACCAGGGGGCCCTGAACATTCAGTACTTC
NA TRBJ2-3 TRBV7-9 NA CASSSTERSPGTDTQYF TGTGCCAGCAGCTCGACTGAGCGAAGCCCCGGCACAGATACGCAGTATTTT
TRBD2 TRBJ2-3 TRBV15 NA CATSRSAGITDTQYF TGTGCCACCAGCAGATCAGCGGGAATCACAGATACGCAGTATTTT
TRBD1 TRBJ2-7 TRBV28 few CASSRPNRGPYEQYF TGTGCCAGCAGTCGCCCCAACAGGGGACCCTACGAGCAGTACTTC
NA TRBJ2-7 TRBV27 NA CASSLRRADEYYEQYF TGTGCCAGCAGTCTCCGTCGAGCGGATGAATACTACGAGCAGTACTTC
NA TRBJ2-1 TRBV4-2 NA CASSQVQTLLYNERFF TGTGCCAGCAGCCAAGTTCAGACCCTCCTTTACAATGAGCGGTTCTTC
NA TRBJ2-7 TRBV20-1 few CSARLAQGADEQYF TGCAGTGCTAGACTTGCGCAGGGAGCGGACGAGCAGTACTTC
TRBD2 TRBJ2-3 TRBV20-1 NA CSAKNQAVAGGSDTQYF TGCAGTGCGAAAAATCAAGCGGTAGCGGGAGGCTCAGATACGCAGTATTTT
TRBD2 TRBJ2-2 TRBV25-1 many CASRLAGGTGELFF TGTGCCAGCAGGCTAGCGGGAGGCACCGGGGAGCTGTTTTTT
TRBD2 TRBJ2-1 TRBV12-3/TRBV12-4 few CASSTGTSGSGEQFF TGTGCCAGCAGTACCGGGACTAGCGGGAGCGGTGAGCAGTTCTTC
TRBD1 TRBJ1-6 TRBV6-5 few CASSYTGQGLNSPLHF TGTGCCAGCAGTTACACGGGACAGGGCCTGAATTCACCCCTCCACTTT
TRBD1 TRBJ2-3 TRBV24-1 NA CATSDQQGGTDTQYF TGTGCCACCAGTGACCAACAGGGGGGCACAGATACGCAGTATTTT
NA TRBJ1-4 TRBV12-3/TRBV12-4 many CASGPRRGEKLFF TGTGCCAGCGGCCCCCGGCGGGGTGAAAAACTGTTTTTT